The TCR beta chain under discussion was sequenced for a study of immune cell composition in non-small cell lung cancer (dated by TCRdb to between 2016 and 2019). Regarding the research as a whole: Histologic subtype was assigned using H&E plus p63, CK5, Napsin A and TTF-1 immunohistochemistry, mainly lung adenocarcinoma or squamous cell carcinoma. Supplementary cohort #1, some 10 lung adenocarcinoma cases, had paired tumour/lung TCR-beta sequencing and TIL populations generated to assess tumour reactivity. A few tumour specimens with TCR-beta data were of rare histological subtypes and were excluded from the subtype comparisons. TCR-beta sequencing (Adaptive Biotechnologies) was performed on about 35 paired NSCLC tumour and non-adjacent lung specimens plus 26 tumour-only specimens. General findings and caveats noted by the study authors: The reactivity cohort included only 10 or so cases, and whether tumour-reactive clones share sequences with the dominant in vivo tumour-associated clones was not shown. Across fewer than 13 adenocarcinoma cases, the maximal tumour-associated clone frequency showed a strong correlation with TIL tumour reactivity, but overall clonality showed no such correlation. Top 10 clone scores and productive clonality were significantly higher in lung squamous cell carcinoma than in lung adenocarcinoma tumours. Nearly half of NSCLC cases had tumour-associated clones >0.5%, found in roughly 35% of adenocarcinomas compared with about 80% of squamous carcinomas. Smoking pack-years did not significantly correlate with tumour TCR-beta clonality.

A two-step multiplex PCR amplified TCR-beta CDR3 regions from genomic DNA, and the second step of the PCR added Illumina-compatible adaptors. TCR-beta immunosequencing was performed on an Illumina platform as a commercial immunoSEQ service. As for the authors' bioinformatics: Two measures summarised the repertoires: productive clonality, and Top 10 Clones, meaning the percentage of T-cell templates coming from the ten most frequent sequences. Productive clonality ranged from 0 to 1, with 1 indicating a monoclonal population. Tumour-associated clones were defined as sequences comprising at least 0.1% of tumour T-cell templates but absent from matched non-adjacent lung, identified via log10 scatter plots. Analyses were done in GraphPad Prism7 and R, with Student's t-tests for two-group comparisons, ANOVA for stages, and linear regression for relationships. The source is immuneACCESS, and TCRdb retained only in-frame sequences with V and J called. Part of the clones is not carried over; for the studies checked, unresolved V genes explain less than half of this, and the remainder is unexplained. D and trimming come from the DNA, and the V and J calls and clone size come from that table. In all, the sample holds about 14,000 clones, and 65% to 85% of those were seen once. Of the sample, around 10% falls within the top ten clones.

Frozen aliquots of unsorted single-cell suspensions were used for genomic DNA extraction with the QIAamp DNA kit. Tumour samples were surgically resected non-small cell lung cancer tissue. Tissues arrived within 2 hours of resection and were immediately processed into single-cell suspensions. Tissue was mechanically dissociated and enzymatically digested with DNase I, collagenase I and hyaluronidase for approximately 31 minutes at 37 °C, then filtered and RBC-lysed. Counted from cysteine to phenylalanine, this CDR3 has 16 amino acids. Solely the CDR3 DNA is kept, with 48 bases framed from the first base. V is trimmed back by 7 bases and J by 8 bases, and the junction contains 16 bases that no gene match accounts for. The germline V gene supplies CDR1 SGHVS and CDR2 FNYEAQ. In its sample, this clone was seen once. What this receptor recognizes is not known. Nothing much larger sits one base from this clone, and base qualities are not available.

This receptor chain uses TRBV7-6 and TRBJ2-1; TRBD2 matches 8 bases in the middle. Material for sequencing was lung tumor tissue. The TCR comes from a human donor with non-small cell lung cancer. The CDR3 here reads CASTLAYLGLGDEQFF. The DNA is TGTGCCAGCACCCTTGCCTATCTGGGACTAGGGGATGAGCAGTTCTTC.